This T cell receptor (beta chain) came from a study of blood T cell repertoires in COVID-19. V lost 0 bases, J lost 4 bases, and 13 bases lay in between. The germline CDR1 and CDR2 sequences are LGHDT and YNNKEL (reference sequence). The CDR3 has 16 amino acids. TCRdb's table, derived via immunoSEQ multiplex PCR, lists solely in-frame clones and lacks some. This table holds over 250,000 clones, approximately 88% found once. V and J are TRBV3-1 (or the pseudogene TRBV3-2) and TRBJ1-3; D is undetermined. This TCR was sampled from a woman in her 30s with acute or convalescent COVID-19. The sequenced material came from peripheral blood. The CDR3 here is CASSQDPKEAGNTIYF. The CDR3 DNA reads TGTGCCAGCAGCCAAGATCCTAAGGAGGCGGGAAACACCATATATTTT.